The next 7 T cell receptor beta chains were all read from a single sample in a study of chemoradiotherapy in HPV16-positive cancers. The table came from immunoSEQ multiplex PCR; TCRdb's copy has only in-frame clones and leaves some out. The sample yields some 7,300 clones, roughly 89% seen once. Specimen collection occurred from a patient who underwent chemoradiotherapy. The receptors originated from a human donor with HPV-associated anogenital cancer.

The DNA of the CDR3 is TGTGCCAGCAGCTTAGCGGGGTCCAATGAGCAGTTCTTC. Amino acid sequence: CASSLAGSNEQFF. The gene calls are TRBV7-8 and TRBJ2-1; D gene uncertain. Germline lookup yields CDR1 SGHVS and CDR2 FQNEAQ. The germline V and J ends were trimmed by 0 bases and 6 bases, with 6 bases remaining between them. The CDR3 covers 13 residues.

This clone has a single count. The CDR3 DNA is TGTGCCAGCAGTTCCCCACCCGGGGGCACAGATACGCAGTATTTT. The encoded protein is CASSSPPGGTDTQYF. This rearrangement joins TRBV6-5 to TRBJ2-3; D may be TRBD2 (5 bases). The CDR3 runs 15 residues. The germline V gene has CDR1 MNHEY and CDR2 SVGAGI. V shed 4 bases and J shed 1 base, with 12 bases lying between them.

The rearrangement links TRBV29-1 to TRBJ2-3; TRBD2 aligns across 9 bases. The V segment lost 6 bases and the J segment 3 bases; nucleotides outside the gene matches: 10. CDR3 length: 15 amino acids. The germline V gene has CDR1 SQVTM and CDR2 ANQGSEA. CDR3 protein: CSVRGRLADTDTQYF. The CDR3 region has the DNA TGCAGCGTCCGGGGGAGACTAGCGGATACAGATACGCAGTATTTT.

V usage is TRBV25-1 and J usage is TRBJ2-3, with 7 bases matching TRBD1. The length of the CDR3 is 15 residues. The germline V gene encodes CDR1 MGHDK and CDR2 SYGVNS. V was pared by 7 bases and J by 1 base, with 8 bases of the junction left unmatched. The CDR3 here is CASNSQGPRTDTQYF. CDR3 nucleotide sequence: TGTGCCAGCAACTCACAGGGGCCTCGCACAGATACGCAGTATTTT.

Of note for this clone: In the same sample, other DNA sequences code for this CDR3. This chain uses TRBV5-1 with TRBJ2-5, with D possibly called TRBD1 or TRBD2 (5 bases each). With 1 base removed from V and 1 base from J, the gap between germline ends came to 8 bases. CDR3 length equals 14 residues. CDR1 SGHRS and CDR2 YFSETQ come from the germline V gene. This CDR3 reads CASSLTGAQETQYF. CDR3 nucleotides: TGCGCCAGCAGCTTGACCGGGGCCCAAGAGACCCAGTACTTC.

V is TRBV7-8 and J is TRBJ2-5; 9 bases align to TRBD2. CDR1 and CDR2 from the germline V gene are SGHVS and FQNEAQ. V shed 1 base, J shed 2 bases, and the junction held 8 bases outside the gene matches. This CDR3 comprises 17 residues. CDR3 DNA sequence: TGTGCCAGCAGCTTAGGGCGCGGGAGGGCCCGGCAAGAGACCCAGTACTTC. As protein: CASSLGRGRARQETQYF.

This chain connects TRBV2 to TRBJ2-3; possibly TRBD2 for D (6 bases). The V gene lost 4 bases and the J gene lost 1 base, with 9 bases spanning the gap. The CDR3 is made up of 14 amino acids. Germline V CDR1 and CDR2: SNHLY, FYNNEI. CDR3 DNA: TGTGCCAGCAGTGTGCCTAGCGGCACAGATACGCAGTATTTT. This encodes CASSVPSGTDTQYF.